This T cell receptor (beta chain) was obtained from a study of blood T cell repertoires in COVID-19 (dated by TCRdb to 2018 to 2021). At the level of the whole study: Samples covering the acute and convalescent phases of COVID-19 were provided by collaborators in the United States, Italy and Spain. The sample metadata nearly always contained a de-identified subject ID, COVID-19 status, age in years and sex. The dataset comprised deeply sampled blood TCRbeta repertoires from subjects exposed to, actively infected with, or recovered from COVID-19. The samples were drawn from the first 160 participants of the ongoing ImmuneRACE study and from roughly 1,300 subjects provided by 6 global collaborators. Where available, HLA class I and class II types were obtained from metadata supplied by the sample provider rather than from assay-based typing. The repertoires were released in a freely available public database intended as a resource for research on the immune response to SARS-CoV-2. The prospective study material was composed of cDNA or gDNA derived from T cells, B-cell-depleted T cells, or PBMCs.

TCRbeta CDR3 regions were amplified from genomic DNA using the immunoSEQ Assay, a bias-controlled multiplex PCR. The original methods were these. The number of nucleated cells in each sample was estimated by amplification of reference gene primers within the assay. To quantify the absolute abundance of each unique TCRbeta CDR3 rearrangement, sequence reads were collapsed and filtered. For each sample, productive Simpson clonality was calculated by taking the square root of Simpson's diversity index across productive rearrangements. TCRdb holds this immuneACCESS table with in-frame rearrangements only. Some clones are missing; in checked studies, unresolved V genes explain under half, and the rest has no known cause. V and J calls and clone size follow that table, whereas D and trimming were derived from the DNA. The sample includes about 270,000 clones, with less than 85% observed a single time. Roughly 1.5% of the sample is in the top ten clones.

In Seattle, one collaborating source enrolled patients while the infection was active and tracked those patients longitudinally over the course of disease. The collaborating institutions used their own protocols to collect whole blood in K2EDTA tubes. For TCRbeta analysis, collaborators shipped samples as frozen whole blood, isolated PBMCs, or DNA extracted from either of those sample types. Beyond this particular receptor, the publication reports: The quantity of clinical and demographic metadata differed by source and by participant and was supplied without curation.

Germline trimming amounts to 3 bases on V and 4 bases on J, with 5 as the count of junction bases outside the gene matches. CDR1 and CDR2 are drawn from the germline V gene (reference sequence): DFQATT, SNEGSKA. The CDR3 has 14 amino acids, counting the end cysteine and phenylalanine. Solely the CDR3 DNA is kept, with 42 bases framed from the first base. Regarding this clone: The antigen it binds to is not known. The sample holds no much larger clone one base away, and base qualities are not on file.

Sample: peripheral blood. This receptor was identified in a human donor with COVID-19, enrolled during active disease. The donor label of this sample is uncertain. In this chain, TRBV20-1 is recombined with TRBJ2-3; the junction holds 9 bases that match TRBD2. The nucleotide sequence reads as follows: TGCAGTGCTAGTTTGCGGGAGGGGGCAGATACGCAGTATTTT. Its translation is CSASLREGADTQYF.